What follows is one T cell receptor beta chain and its context. Its antigen is unknown. The data were taken from a study of CD8 T cells in Susac syndrome. Study at large: Treatment at blood withdrawal was none, corticosteroids, or intravenous immunoglobulin alone in Susac syndrome patients. Study-level findings and limits: Expansion of clones was not seen in the CD4+ T cell repertoires of Susac syndrome.

The CDR3 spans 11 residues. Between the trimmed V and J ends, which lost 5 bases and 5 bases, there was a span of 10 bases. CDR1 is GTSNPN and CDR2 is SVGIG in the germline V gene (reference sequence). Random hexamers were used to reverse transcribe an amount of about 0.45 to 1 ug RNA. Coverage of TCR beta CDR3 amplification by immunoSEQ multiplex PCR extended to 54 Vbeta and 13 Jbeta. TCRdb redid the calling of the immunoSEQ multiplex PCR reads with MiXCR, one entry per CDR3 protein. The table lists some 250,000 distinct CDR3 sequences, 90% to 96% of them singletons, with approximately 0.1% in the top ten. Purification of the CD8+ and CD4+ T cells relied on negative isolation, and TEMRA cells underwent FACS enrichment.

The sequenced material came from CD4+ T cells from PBMCs. The chain combines TRBV30 with TRBJ2-7; D might be TRBD1 (7 bases). The TCR comes from a human donor with Susac syndrome. CDR3: CAWGGTDEQYF. CDR3 sequence (DNA): TGTGCCTGGGGGGGGACAGACGAGCAGTACTTC.